This TCR beta chain was identified in a study of T cell repertoires in cytomegalovirus infection. This clonotype came up a few times. The antigen remains unidentified. TCRdb independently ran MiXCR on the reads; one entry per CDR3 protein. The sample includes 900,000 to 950,000 distinct CDR3 sequences, around a third of them seen just once. Germline V gene data show CDR1 as ENHRY and CDR2 as SYGVKD. The CDR3 has 15 residues. The junction had 7 bases not matched to a gene; V was cut back by 2 bases and J by 7 bases. Study-wide points: Ex vivo, HLA-C-restricted CMV-specific TCR beta clonotypes prevailed over the rest of the response. Carriers of CMV plus the relevant HLA were identified by cumulative public TCR beta family frequency.

This TCR was sampled from a human donor in good health (CMV status not recorded). Some clones in this sample may be carry-over from other donors' samples. The sample consisted of cultured CD8+ T cells from PBMCs, taken from culture after CMV antigen stimulation. V and J are TRBV10-3 and TRBJ2-1, with TRBD2 matching 8 bases. The chain's CDR3 is CAISERGGGLNEQFF. CDR3 nucleotides: TGTGCCATCAGTGAGAGGGGCGGGGGGCTGAATGAGCAGTTCTTC.